This T cell receptor beta chain originates from a study of T-cell memory formation after mild COVID-19 (dated by TCRdb to about 2021). Some background on the complete study: TCR sequence clusters from the two donors were found to be largely donor specific. The cohort was made up of two young adult volunteers, one female and one male, who were previously healthy. In two donors, T-cell clones that expanded and contracted after mild COVID-19 were followed by sequencing TCRalpha and TCRbeta repertoires longitudinally.

Counted from cysteine to phenylalanine, this CDR3 has 15 amino acids. Left in the record is the CDR3 DNA by itself, 45 bases read in frame from the first base. Clipping removes 1 base from V and 6 bases from J, with 6 as the unmatched junction base count. CDR1 MNHEY and CDR2 SVGAGI are derived from the germline V gene. Data came from an Illumina NovaSeq 6000. TCRalpha and TCRbeta cDNA libraries were constructed by 5'RACE with constant-segment primers, with sample barcodes and unique molecular identifiers being introduced. Trizol reagent was used to extract RNA from every sample. Libraries were amplified in two PCR steps, with a second sample barcode and Illumina TruSeq adapters added in the second step. Libraries were sequenced on an Illumina NovaSeq with 2 x 150 bp paired-end reads. As for the authors' bioinformatics: The reads were demultiplexed and collapsed into UMI-guided consensus sequences using migec v1.2.7. With mixcr v2.1.11, UMI consensuses were aligned to TRA and TRB V and J templates and assembled into clonotypes. A clonotype was counted as expanded or contracted only if both edgeR and NoisET called the change significant, with noise models trained on biological replicates. edgeR calls used a false discovery rate-adjusted p below 0.01 and a log2 fold-change threshold of 1. As an exploratory analysis of dynamics, max-normalized trajectories of the 1000 most abundant clonotypes were examined with PCA combined with hierarchical clustering. The CD4 or CD8 phenotype of responding clones was assigned using the separately sequenced CD4+ and CD8+ repertoires. TCRdb redid the processing of the public reads, applying fastp at Q25 and MiXCR, and retained in-frame beta chains. All rows with the same CDR3 protein become a single entry with the most common DNA and genes. The V and J calls, along with clone size, are taken from TCRdb and not from the paper's own processing. For this sample the table gives roughly 86,000 distinct CDR3 sequences, of which about 13% were detected only once. Together, the top ten hold roughly a quarter of the sample.

PBMCs were isolated by Ficoll-Paque density gradient centrifugation. This clonotype came up a few times. No antigen is known for it. Base qualities were left out, and no much larger clone turns up one base away. Beyond this particular receptor, the publication reports: Some responding clones were detected in pre-infection memory, which suggested that pre-existing cross-reactive memory T cells had joined the SARS-CoV-2 response. Balanced CD4/CD8 phenotypes were observed for clones contracting from day 15 to 85, whereas a bias towards CD4+ was observed for a second wave of clones expanding from day 15 to 37. SARS-CoV-2 specificity was not confirmed for the second-wave clones peaking on day 37. Contracting CD4+ clones were found mainly in CM and EM memory subsets, while CD8+ clones were enriched in EMRA. Only a couple of mild cases were covered in the study, and larger cohorts including severe cases with pre-infection samples were considered necessary.

The chain uses TRBV6-5 and TRBJ1-1, with 9 bases aligning to TRBD1. The material sequenced was PBMCs or a T cell subset sorted from them (not recorded which). This receptor was taken from an adult woman who had mild COVID-19 (a few samples of this study predate the infection). The sample titles of this study are shuffled in the database, so cell type and time point are left out; the donor was told from shared clones. The CDR3 protein: CASSYYWDRDSEAFF. The sequenced DNA: TGTGCCAGCAGTTACTATTGGGACAGGGACTCTGAAGCTTTCTTT.